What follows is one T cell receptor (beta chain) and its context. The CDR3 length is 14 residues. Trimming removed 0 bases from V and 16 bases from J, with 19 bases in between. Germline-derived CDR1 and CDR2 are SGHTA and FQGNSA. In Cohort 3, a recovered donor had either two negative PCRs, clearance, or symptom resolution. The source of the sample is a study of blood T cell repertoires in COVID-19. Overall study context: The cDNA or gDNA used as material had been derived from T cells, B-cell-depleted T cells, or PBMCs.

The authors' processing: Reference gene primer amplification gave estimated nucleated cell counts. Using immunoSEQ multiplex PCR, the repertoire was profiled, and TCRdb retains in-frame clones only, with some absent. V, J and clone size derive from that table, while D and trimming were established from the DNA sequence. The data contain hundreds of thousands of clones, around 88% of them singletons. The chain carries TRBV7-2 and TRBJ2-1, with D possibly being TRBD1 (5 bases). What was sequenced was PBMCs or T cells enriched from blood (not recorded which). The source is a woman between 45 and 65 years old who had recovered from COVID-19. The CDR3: CASSLAYGAANIFF. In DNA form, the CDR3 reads TGTGCCAGCAGCTTAGCGTATGGGGCCGCCAACATTTTCTTC. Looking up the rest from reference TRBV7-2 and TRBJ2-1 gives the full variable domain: GAGVSQSPSNKVTEKGKDVELRCDPISGHTALYWYRQSLGQGLEFLIYFQGNSAPDKSGLPSDRFSAERTGGSVSTLTIQRTQQEDSAVYLCASSLAYGAANIFFGPGTRLTVL.